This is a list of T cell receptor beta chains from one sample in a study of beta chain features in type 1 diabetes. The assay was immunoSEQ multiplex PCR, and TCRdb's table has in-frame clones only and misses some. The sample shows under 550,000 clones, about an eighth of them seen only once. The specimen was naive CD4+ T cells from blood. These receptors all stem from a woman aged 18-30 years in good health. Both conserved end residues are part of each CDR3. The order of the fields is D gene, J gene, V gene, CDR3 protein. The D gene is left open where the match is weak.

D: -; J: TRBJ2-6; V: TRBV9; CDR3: CASSPRQAQTYGANVLTF
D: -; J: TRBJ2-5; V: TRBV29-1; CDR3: CSVDSRGFETQYF
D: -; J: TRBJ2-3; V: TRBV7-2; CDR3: CASSLAPGLRGDTQYF
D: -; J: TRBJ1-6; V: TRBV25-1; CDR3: CASRTWGRGHNSPLHF
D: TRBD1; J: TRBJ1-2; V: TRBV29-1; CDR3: CSDDRVRGYTF
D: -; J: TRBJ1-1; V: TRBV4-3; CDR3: CASSQGGFNTEAFF
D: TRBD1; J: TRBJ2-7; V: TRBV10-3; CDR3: CAISRQGVDEQYF
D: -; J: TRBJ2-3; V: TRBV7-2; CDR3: CASSLVRDTQYF
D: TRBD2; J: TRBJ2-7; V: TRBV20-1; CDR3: CSARLATEQYF
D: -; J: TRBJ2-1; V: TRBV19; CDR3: CASSPVLDNEQFF
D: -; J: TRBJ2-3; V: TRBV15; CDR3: CATSSPSSGVRTDTQYF
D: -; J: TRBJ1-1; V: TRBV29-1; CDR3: CSVVRIRMNTEAFF
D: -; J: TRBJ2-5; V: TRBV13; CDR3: CASSSTRSAETQYF
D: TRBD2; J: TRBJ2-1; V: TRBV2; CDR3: CASSASSGQYNEQFF
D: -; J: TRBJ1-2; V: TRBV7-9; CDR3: CASSRPSLNYGYTF
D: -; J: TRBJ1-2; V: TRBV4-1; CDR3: CASSQGSQGDYGYTF
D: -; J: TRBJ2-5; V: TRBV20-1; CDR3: CSARVQETQYF
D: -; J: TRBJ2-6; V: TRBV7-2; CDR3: CASSYISGANVLTF
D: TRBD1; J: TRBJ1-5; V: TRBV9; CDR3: CASSGTGWQPQHF
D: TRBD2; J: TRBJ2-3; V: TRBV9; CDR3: CASSSLAGDTDTQYF
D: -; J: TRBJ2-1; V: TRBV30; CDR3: CAWSRRGYSYNEQFF
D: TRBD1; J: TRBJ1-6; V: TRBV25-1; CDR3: CASSAAGGPPLHF
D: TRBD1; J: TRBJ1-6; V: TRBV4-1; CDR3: CASRLEIDRGVNSPLHF
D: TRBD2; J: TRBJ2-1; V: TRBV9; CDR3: CASSVSGRYNEQFF
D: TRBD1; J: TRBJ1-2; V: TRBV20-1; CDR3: CSAREDRGTSF
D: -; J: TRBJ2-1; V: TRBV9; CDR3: CASSPRVSGEAYNEQFF
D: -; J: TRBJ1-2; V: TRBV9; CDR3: CASSVAGRADYGYTF
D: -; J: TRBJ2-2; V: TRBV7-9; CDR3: CVAGELFF
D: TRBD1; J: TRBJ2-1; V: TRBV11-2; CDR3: CASSFPGQGAAEQFF
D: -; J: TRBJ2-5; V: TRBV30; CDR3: CAGIRGAGETQYF
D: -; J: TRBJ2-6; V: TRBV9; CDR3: CASSVAGANVLTF
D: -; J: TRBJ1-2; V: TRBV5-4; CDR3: CASSPSRDTYGYTF
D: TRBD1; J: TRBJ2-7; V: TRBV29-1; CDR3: CSVGQGASYEQYF
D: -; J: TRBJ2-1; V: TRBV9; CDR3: CASSAETSVNEQFF
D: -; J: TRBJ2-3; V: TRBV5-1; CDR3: CASSLHRTDTQYF
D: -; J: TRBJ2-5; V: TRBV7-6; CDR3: CASSLGPETQYF